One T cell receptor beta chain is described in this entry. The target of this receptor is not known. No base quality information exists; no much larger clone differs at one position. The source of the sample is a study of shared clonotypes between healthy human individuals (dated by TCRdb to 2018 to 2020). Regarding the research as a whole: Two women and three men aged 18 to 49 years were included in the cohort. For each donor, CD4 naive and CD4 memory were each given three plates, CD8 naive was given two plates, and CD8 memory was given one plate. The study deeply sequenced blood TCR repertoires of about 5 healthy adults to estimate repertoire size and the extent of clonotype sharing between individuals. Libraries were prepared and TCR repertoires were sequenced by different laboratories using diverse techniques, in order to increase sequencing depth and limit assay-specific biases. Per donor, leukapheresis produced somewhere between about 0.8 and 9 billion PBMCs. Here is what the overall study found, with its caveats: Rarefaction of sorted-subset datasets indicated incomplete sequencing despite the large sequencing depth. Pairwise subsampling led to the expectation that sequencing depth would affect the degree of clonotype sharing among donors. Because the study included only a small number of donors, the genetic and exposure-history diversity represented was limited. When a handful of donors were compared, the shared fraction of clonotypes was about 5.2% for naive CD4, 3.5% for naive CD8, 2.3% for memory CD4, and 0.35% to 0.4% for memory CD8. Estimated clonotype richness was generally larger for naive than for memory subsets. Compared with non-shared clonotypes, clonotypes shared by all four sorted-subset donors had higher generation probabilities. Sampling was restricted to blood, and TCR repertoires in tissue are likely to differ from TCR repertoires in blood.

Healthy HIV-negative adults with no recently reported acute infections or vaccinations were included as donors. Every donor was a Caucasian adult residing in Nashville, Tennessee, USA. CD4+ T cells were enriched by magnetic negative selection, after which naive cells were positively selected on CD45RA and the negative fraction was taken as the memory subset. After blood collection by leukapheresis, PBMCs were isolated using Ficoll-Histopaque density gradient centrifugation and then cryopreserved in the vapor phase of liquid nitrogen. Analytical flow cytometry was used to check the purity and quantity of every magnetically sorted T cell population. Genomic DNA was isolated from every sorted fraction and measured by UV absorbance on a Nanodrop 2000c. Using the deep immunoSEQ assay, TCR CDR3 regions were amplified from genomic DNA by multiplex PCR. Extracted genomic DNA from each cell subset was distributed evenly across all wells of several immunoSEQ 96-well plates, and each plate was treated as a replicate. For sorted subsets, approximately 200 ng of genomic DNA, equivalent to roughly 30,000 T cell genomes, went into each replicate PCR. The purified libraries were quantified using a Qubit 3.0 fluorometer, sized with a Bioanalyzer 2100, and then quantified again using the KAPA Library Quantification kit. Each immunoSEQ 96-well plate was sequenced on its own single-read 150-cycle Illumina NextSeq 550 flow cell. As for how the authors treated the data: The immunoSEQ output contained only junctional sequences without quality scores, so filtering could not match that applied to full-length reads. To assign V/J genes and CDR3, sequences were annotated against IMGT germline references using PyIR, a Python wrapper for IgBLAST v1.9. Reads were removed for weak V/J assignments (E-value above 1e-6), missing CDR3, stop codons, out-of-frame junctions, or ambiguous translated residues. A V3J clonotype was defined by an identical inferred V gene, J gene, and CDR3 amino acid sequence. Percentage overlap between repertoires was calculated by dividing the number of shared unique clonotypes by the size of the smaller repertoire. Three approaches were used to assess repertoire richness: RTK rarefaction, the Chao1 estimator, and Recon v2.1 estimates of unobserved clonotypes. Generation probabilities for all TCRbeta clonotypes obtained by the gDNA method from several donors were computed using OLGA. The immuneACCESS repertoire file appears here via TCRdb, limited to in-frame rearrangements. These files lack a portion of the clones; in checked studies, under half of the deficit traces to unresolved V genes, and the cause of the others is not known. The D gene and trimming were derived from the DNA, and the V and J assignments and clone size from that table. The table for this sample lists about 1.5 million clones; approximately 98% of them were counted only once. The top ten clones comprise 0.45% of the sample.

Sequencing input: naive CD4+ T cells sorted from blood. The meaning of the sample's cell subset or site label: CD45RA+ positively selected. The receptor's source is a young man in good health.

The DNA reads TGTGCCAGTCGGCGAGGGGACAATGAGCAGTTCTTC. Translation gives CASRRGDNEQFF. The chain uses TRBV28 and TRBJ2-1; the D gene is tentatively TRBD1 or TRBD2, each matching 5 bases. For CDR1 and CDR2, the germline V gene lists MDHEN and SYDVKM. The CDR3 starts with the cysteine, ends with the phenylalanine, and has 12 residues. This entry keeps only the CDR3 DNA: 36 bases, framed from base 1. Trimming costs V 9 bases and J 5 bases, and their ends lie 11 bases apart.